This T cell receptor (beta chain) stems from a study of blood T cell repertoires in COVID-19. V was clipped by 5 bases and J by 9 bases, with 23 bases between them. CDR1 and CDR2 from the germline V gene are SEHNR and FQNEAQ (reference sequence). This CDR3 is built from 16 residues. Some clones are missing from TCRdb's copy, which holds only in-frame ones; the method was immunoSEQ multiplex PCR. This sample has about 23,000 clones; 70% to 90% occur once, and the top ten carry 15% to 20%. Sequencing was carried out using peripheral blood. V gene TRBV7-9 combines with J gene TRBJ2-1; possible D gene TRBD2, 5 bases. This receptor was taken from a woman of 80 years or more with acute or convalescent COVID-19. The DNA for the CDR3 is TGTGCCAGCAGCCCCAAAACCTACACTAGAGAAGGTGAGCAGTTCTTC. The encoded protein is CASSPKTYTREGEQFF.